What follows is one TCR beta chain and its context. None of the included patients had other autoimmune diseases, uncontrolled infections, pregnancy or lactation, as these led to exclusion. RNA served as the template for amplifying TCR beta CDR3 regions. In the first round, RT-PCR was carried out with HTBI primers, and a multiplex PCR formed the second round. One entry per CDR3 protein results from TCRdb running MiXCR on the multiplex PCR reads. Of hundreds of thousands of distinct CDR3 sequences in the sample, about 44% are singletons; the top ten hold 44%. The record originates from a study of Graves' ophthalmopathy and Graves' hyperthyroidism. On the study more broadly: Prior to any treatment, peripheral blood was collected at the time of initial diagnosis.

V lost 2 bases, J lost 0 bases, and 16 bases stayed unmatched. The CDR3 totals 19 residues. Germline CDR1 reads SNHLY; CDR2 reads FYNNEI. The origin of this receptor is an adult man with Graves' ophthalmopathy. Sequenced input: peripheral blood. The chain combines TRBV2 with TRBJ2-7; TRBD1 aligns across 7 bases. The DNA for the CDR3 is TGTGCCAGCAGTGAACTCCCAATTGGGCGAGACAGGGTCTCCTACGAGCAGTACTTC. It yields the protein CASSELPIGRDRVSYEQYF.